The clone carrying this TCR beta chain has just one count. Its antigen is as yet unknown. The CDR3 has 16 amino acids. Germline values: CDR1 SGDLS, CDR2 YYNGEE. Trimming removed 6 bases from V and 0 bases from J; junction bases left unmatched: 10. The data belong to a study of cytomegalovirus exposure and HLA in healthy donors. The wider study: Ancestry clustering placed 70% to 85% of approximately 420 genotyped donors in the Caucasian-associated cluster. Findings and caveats of the study: 87-base-pair reads could not separate some V segments, including TRBV6-2 and TRBV6-3.

In the PCR, 60 Vbeta and 13 Jbeta primers were used. Clones were sequenced by immunoSEQ multiplex PCR, and TCRdb holds only the in-frame ones, with some missing. The sample lists around 120,000 clones; over 80% were seen once. The sequencing sample was made of PBMCs. The chain employs TRBV9 and TRBJ1-2, with 8 bases aligning to TRBD1. The receptor's source is a man aged 45-65 years in good health and CMV-seronegative. The CDR3 here is CASIILGTGPNYGYTF. The CDR3 DNA reads TGTGCCAGCATCATTCTAGGGACAGGACCTAACTATGGCTACACCTTC.